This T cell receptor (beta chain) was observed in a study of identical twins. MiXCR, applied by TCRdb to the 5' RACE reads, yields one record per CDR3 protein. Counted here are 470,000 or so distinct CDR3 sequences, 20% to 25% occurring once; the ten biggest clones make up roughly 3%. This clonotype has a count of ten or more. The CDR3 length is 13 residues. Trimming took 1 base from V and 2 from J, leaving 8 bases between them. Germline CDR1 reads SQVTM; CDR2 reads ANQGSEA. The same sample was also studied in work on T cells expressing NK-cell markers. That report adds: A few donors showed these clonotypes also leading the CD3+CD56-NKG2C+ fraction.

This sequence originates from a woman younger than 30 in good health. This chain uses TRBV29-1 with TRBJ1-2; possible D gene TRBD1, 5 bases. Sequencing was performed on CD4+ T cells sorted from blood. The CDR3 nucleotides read TGCAGCGTTGAAGGTCGACAGAACTATGGCTACACCTTC. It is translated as CSVEGRQNYGYTF.